This TCR beta chain stems from a study of blood T cell repertoires in COVID-19. This clone was seen a few times. This specimen includes other DNA sequences encoding the same CDR3. Clones were read by immunoSEQ multiplex PCR, and TCRdb kept only the in-frame ones, dropping some. The table has about 380,000 clones, over 75% seen once; the top ten hold 1.3%. CDR1 is SGHTA, CDR2 FQGNSA, per germline. The CDR3 length is 14 residues. Trimming stripped 3 bases from V and 2 bases from J, with 8 bases between. The genes are TRBV7-2 and TRBJ1-5, with D possibly being TRBD1 (5 bases). The source is a man between 25 and 39 years old who had recovered from COVID-19. Sequenced sample: PBMCs or T cells enriched from blood (not recorded which). CDR3 protein: CASSLGGGNQPQHF. The DNA of the CDR3 is TGTGCCAGCAGCTTGGGAGGGGGCAATCAGCCCCAGCATTTT.